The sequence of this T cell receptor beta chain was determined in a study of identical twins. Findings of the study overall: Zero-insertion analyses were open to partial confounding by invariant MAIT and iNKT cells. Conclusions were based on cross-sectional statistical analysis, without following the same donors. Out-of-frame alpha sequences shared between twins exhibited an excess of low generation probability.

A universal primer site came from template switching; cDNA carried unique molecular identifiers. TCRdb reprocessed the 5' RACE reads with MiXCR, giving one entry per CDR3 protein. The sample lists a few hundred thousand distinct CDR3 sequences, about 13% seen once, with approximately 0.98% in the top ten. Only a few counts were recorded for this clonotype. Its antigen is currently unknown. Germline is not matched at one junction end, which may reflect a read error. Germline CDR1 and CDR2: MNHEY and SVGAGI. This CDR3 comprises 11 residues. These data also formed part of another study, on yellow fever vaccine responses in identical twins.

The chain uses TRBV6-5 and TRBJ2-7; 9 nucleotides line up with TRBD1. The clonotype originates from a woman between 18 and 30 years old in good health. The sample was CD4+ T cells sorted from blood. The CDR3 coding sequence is TGCGTCACGAACAGGGGGCACGAGCAGTACTTC. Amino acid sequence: CVTNRGHEQYF.